These 8 T cell receptor beta chains were sequenced from one sample in a study of cytomegalovirus exposure and HLA in healthy donors (dated by TCRdb to about 2017). The library was built by means of the immunoSEQ multiplex PCR assay. For the multiplex PCR, a mixture combining 60 forward primers for TCR Vbeta segments and 13 reverse primers for TCR Jbeta segments was used. In its TCRdb copy, this immuneACCESS table keeps in-frame sequences only and misses some clones. Where compared with another copy, unresolved V genes explain less than half of these, and the others have no known cause. A total of under 150,000 clones appear in this sample, more than 75% of them only once. The top ten hold 3.5% to 4% of the sample. Sequences were obtained from PBMCs. The origin of the receptors is a young man in good health and CMV-seronegative.

The table lists this clone with a few counts. This sequence joins TRBV14 and TRBJ2-7; a weak D match, TRBD1 (7 bases). The CDR3 runs to 15 residues. The V gene's germline CDR1 is SGHDN and CDR2 FVKESK. Trimming pared 1 base from V and 6 bases from J, leaving 16 bases between. The CDR3 sequence: CASSQGLSRGAEQYF. CDR3 nucleotides: TGTGCCAGCAGCCAAGGCCTGAGCAGGGGGGCCGAGCAGTACTTC.

This chain links TRBV15 with TRBJ1-1; 8 bases align to TRBD1. In germline, CDR1 is LNHNV, CDR2 YYDKDF (reference sequence). The CDR3 totals 15 residues. J was trimmed by 0 bases and V by 4 bases; bases with no gene match: 4. This CDR3 is CATSTRTGLNTEAFF. CDR3 DNA sequence: TGTGCCACCAGCACCAGGACAGGGCTGAACACTGAAGCTTTCTTT. The variable domain in full, with the rest retrieved from reference TRBV15 and TRBJ1-1, is DAMVIQNPRYQVTQFGKPVTLSCSQTLNHNVMYWYQQKSSQAPKLLFHYYDKDFNNEADTPDNFQSRRPNTSFCFLDIRSPGLGDTAMYLCATSTRTGLNTEAFFGQGTRLTVV.

V usage is TRBV5-1 and J usage is TRBJ1-2; D is uncertain. Germline CDR1 SGHRS, CDR2 YFSETQ. V was trimmed by 2 bases and J by 8 bases, leaving 13 bases between them. The CDR3 loop spans 13 amino acids. CDR3 coding DNA: TGCGCCAGCAGCTTACCTACCCCACAGGGCTACACCTTC. The encoded protein is CASSLPTPQGYTF.

V and J are TRBV7-2 and TRBJ1-5; D is possibly TRBD1 (5 bases). Trimming stripped 6 bases from V and 1 base from J, with 10 bases between. The CDR3 spans 14 residues. Germline CDR1 SGHTA, CDR2 FQGNSA. CDR3 in amino acids: CASRGGLSNQPQHF. The CDR3 DNA reads as TGTGCCAGCAGGGGGGGTTTGAGCAATCAGCCCCAGCATTTT.

The V gene is TRBV29-1, the J gene TRBJ1-3, with D maybe TRBD1 (5 bases). The germline V gene has CDR1 SQVTM and CDR2 ANQGSEA. This CDR3 is 14 amino acids long. V shed 3 bases and J shed 3 bases, with 12 bases lying between them. CDR3 residues: CSVDREADGNTIYF. DNA for the CDR3: TGCAGCGTTGACAGGGAAGCTGATGGAAACACCATATATTTT.

The J gene is TRBJ2-1, the V gene TRBV6-5; no clear D. Germline V gene sequence: CDR1 MNHEY, CDR2 SVGAGI. V was cut by 5 bases and J by 5 bases, with 7 bases left in between. The CDR3 covers 12 residues. CDR3 in amino acids: CASSPLNNEQFF. CDR3 bases: TGTGCCAGCAGTCCTTTAAACAATGAGCAGTTCTTC.

CDR3 DNA: TGTGCCAGCAGTGAACGTGGGGGGGCGCGGAATTCACCCCTCCACTTT. The encoded protein is CASSERGGARNSPLHF. The chain links TRBV2 to TRBJ1-6, with D possibly being TRBD1 (6 bases). Deletions cut 2 bases from V and 7 bases from J, with 15 bases between. CDR3 length equals 16 residues. Germline V lookup: CDR1 SNHLY, CDR2 FYNNEI.

The chain couples TRBV5-3 to TRBJ2-1; 12 bases are shared with TRBD2. TRBV5-3 counts as an open reading frame of uncertain function. V lost 8 bases, J lost 8 bases, and 8 bases stayed unmatched. This CDR3 region has 14 residues. CDR3 coding DNA: TGTGCCAGCCCTAGCGGGAGGGCCGGGGATGAGCAGTTCTTC. Protein: CASPSGRAGDEQFF.